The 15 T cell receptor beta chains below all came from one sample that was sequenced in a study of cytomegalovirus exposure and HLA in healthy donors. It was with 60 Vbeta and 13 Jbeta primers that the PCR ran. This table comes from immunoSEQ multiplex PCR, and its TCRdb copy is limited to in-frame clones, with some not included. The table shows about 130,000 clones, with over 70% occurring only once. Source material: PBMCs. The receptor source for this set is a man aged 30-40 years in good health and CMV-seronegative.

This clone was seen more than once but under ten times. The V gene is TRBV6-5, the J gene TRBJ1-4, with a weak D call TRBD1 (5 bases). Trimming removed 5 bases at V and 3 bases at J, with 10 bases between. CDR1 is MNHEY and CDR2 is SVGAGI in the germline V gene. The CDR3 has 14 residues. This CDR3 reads CASSHRQSNEKLFF. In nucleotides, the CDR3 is TGTGCCAGCAGTCACCGACAGTCTAATGAAAAACTGTTTTTT.

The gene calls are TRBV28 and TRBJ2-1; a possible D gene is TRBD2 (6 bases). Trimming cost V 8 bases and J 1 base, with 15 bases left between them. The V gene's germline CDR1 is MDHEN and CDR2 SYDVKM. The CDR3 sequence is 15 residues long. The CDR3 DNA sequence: TGTGCCAGCTTAGGTAGCGGTTATTCCTACAATGAGCAGTTCTTC. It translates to CASLGSGYSYNEQFF.

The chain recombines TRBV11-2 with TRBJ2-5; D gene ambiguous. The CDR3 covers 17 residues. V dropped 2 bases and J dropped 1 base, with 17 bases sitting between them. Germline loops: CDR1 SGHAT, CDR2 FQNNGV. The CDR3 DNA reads TGTGCCAGCAGCTTACTCCGTTCGCCAACTTTCCAAGAGACCCAGTACTTC. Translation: CASSLLRSPTFQETQYF.

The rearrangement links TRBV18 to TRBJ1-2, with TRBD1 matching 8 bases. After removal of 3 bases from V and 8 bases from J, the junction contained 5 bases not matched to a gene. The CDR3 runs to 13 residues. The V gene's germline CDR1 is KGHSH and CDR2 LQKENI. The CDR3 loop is CASSPQDRDGYTF. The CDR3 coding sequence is TGTGCCAGCTCACCCCAGGACAGGGACGGCTACACCTTC.

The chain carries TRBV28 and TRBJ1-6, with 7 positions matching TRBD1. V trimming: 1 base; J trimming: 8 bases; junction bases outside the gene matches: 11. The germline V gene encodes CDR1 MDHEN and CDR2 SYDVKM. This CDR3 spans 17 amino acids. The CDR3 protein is CASSLSLPGQSDSPLHF. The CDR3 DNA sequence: TGTGCCAGCAGTTTATCCCTCCCGGGACAGTCAGATTCACCCCTCCACTTT.

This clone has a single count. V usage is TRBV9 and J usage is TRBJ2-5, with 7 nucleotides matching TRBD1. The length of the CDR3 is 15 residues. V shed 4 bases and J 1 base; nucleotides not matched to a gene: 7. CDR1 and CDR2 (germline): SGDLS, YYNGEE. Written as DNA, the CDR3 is TGTGCCAGCAGCCTGACAGGGTCCCTCCAAGAGACCCAGTACTTC. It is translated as CASSLTGSLQETQYF.

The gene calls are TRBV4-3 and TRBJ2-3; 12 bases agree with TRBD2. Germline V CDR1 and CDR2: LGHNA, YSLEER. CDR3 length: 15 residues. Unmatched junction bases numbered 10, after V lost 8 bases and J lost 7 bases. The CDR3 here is CASGNLAGGLHTQYF. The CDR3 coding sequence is TGCGCCAGCGGGAACCTAGCGGGGGGGCTACATACGCAGTATTTT.

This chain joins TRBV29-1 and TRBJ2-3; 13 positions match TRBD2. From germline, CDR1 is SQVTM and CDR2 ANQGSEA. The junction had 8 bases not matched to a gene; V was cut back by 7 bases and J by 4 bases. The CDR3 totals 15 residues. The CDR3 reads CSAPTSGRAPDTQYF. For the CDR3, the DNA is TGCAGCGCGCCTACTAGCGGGAGGGCCCCAGATACGCAGTATTTT.

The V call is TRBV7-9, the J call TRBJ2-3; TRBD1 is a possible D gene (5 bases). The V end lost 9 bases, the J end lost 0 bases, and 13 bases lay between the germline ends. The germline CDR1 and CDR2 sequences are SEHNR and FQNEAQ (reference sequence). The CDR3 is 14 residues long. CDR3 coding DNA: TGTGCCAGTGGGGCTCTCACTAGCACAGATACGCAGTATTTT. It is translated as CASGALTSTDTQYF.

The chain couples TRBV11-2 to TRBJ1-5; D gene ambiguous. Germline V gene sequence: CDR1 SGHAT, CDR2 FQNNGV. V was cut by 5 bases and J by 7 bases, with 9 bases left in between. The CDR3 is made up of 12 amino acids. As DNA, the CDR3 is TGTGCCAGCAGCCTGTCGGGACAGCCCCAGCATTTT. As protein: CASSLSGQPQHF.

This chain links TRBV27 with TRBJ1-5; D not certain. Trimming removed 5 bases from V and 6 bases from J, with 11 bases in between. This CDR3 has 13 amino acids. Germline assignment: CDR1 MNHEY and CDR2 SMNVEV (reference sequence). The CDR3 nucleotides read TGTGCCAGCAGTCAAGGCGGGGTTCAGCCCCAGCATTTT. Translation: CASSQGGVQPQHF.

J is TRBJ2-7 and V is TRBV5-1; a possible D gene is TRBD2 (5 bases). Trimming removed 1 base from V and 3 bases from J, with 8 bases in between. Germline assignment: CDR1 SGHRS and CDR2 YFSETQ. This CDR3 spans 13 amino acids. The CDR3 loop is CASSLTGIYEQYF. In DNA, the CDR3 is TGCGCCAGCAGCTTGACCGGGATCTACGAGCAGTACTTC.

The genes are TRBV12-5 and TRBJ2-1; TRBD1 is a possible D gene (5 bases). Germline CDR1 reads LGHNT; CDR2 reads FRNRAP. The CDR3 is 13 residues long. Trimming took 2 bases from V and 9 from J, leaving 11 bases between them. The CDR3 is CASGLTGFSEQFF. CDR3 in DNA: TGTGCTAGTGGTTTGACAGGATTCAGTGAGCAGTTCTTC.

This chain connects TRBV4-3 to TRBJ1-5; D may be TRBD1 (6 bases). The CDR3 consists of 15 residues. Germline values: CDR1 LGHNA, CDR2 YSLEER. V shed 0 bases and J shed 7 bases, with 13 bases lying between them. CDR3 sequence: CASSQDLGAGQPQHF. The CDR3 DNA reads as TGCGCCAGCAGCCAAGATTTGGGGGCAGGGCAGCCCCAGCATTTT.

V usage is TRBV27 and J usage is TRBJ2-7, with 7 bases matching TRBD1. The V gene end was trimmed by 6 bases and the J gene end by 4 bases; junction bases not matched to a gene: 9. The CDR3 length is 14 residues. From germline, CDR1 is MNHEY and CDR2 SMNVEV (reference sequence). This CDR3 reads CASSPGQLRYEQYF. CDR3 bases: TGTGCCAGCAGCCCGGGACAGCTCCGATACGAGCAGTACTTC.